This T cell receptor (beta chain) was identified during a study of siplizumab effects on memory and regulatory T cells. Comment on this clone: The antigen is undetermined.

Overall study results and limits: Phenotypic classification as naive or memory proved unattainable for roughly 80-96% of proliferating CD4+ or CD8+ clones. The diversity of naive T cells seemed greater than that of memory cells, and their alloresponse contribution seemed major.

Sequencing used immunoSEQ multiplex PCR; TCRdb keeps in-frame clones, though not all of them. Among some 100,000 clones listed, roughly 93% were seen once. Trimming removed 2 bases at V and 0 bases at J, with 8 bases between. This CDR3 has 15 amino acids. Germline V CDR1 and CDR2: SGHTS, YDEGEE. The J gene is TRBJ2-2, the V gene TRBV5-8; D unresolved. The specimen was CD8+ T cells sorted from blood. The sequence was collected from a human donor in good health. The CDR3 DNA sequence: TGTGCCAGCAGCTTTTACGGACCGAACACCGGGGAGCTGTTTTTT. Protein product: CASSFYGPNTGELFF.